This T cell receptor (beta chain) was sequenced in a study of CXCR3-negative and CXCR3-positive naive CD8 T cells. Study context: Across all libraries, TRB reads numbered roughly 140 million, with about 1.5 +/- 0.3 million in each library.

UMI-labeled 5' RACE TRB cDNA libraries were prepared from the cells. TCRdb reprocessed the 5' RACE reads, with one entry per CDR3 protein and no DNA. The sample data list about 43,000 distinct CDR3 sequences. Findings and limits, study-wide: Memory CD8+ cells showed much lower diversity, while both naive subsets were comparably high. In naive cells, CXCR3-negative and CXCR3-positive subsets had similar TRBV-TRBJ usage; memory cells differed. Comparison of naive subsets found surface CD5 to be comparable, and TCR strength was inferred on the basis of TRB CDR3 properties.

CDR3 length: 14 residues. Germline CDR1 SQVTM, CDR2 ANQGSEA. In the case of this clonotype: Its antigen is currently unknown.

Source material: memory CD8+ T cells from blood. This rearrangement joins TRBV29-1 to TRBJ2-1. This receptor was obtained from a human donor in good health. Some clones in this sample may be carry-over from other donors' samples. The CDR3 here is CSILYRSSYNEQFF.